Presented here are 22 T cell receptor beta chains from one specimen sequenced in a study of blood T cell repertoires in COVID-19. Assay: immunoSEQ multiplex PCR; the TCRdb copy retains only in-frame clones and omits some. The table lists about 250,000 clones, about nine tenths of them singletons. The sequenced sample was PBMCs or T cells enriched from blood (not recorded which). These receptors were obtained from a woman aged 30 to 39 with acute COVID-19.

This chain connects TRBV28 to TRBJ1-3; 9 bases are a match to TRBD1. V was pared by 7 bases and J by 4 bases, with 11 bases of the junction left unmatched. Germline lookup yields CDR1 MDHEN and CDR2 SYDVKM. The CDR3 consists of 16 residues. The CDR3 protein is CASIQGGQGRGNTIYF. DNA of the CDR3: TGTGCCAGCATCCAAGGGGGACAGGGTCGAGGAAACACCATATATTTT.

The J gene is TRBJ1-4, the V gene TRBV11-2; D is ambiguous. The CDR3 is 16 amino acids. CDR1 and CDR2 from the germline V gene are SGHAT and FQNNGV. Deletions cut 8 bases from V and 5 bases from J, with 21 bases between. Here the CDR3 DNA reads TGTGCCAGCGGATCAGGCTTGCGGGTTGGGAATGAAAAACTGTTTTTT. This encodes CASGSGLRVGNEKLFF.

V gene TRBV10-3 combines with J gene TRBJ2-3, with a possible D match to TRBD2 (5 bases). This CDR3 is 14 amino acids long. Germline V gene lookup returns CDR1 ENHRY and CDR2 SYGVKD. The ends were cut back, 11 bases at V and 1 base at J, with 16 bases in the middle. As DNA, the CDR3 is TGTGCCGCGTCGCCGGGGTCTGGCACAGATACGCAGTATTTT. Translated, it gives CAASPGSGTDTQYF.

The CDR3 is CASSAPGQGNTEAFF. DNA for the CDR3: TGTGCCAGCAGCGCGCCGGGACAGGGAAACACTGAAGCTTTCTTT. This chain joins TRBV5-4 and TRBJ1-1; TRBD1 matches 9 bases. V lost 4 bases to trimming and J lost 2 bases; unmatched junction nucleotides: 6. Germline lookup yields CDR1 SGHNT and CDR2 YYREEE (reference sequence). CDR3 length equals 15 residues.

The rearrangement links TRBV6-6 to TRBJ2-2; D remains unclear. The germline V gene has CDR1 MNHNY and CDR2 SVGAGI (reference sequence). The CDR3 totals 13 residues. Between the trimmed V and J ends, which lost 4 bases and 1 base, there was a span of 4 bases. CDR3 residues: CASSFQNTGELFF. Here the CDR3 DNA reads TGTGCCAGCAGTTTCCAGAACACCGGGGAGCTGTTTTTT.

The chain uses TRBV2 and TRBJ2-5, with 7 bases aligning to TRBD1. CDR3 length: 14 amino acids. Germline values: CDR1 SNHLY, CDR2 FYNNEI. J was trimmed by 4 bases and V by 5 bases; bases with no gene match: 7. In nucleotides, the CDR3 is TGTGCCAGCAGTTCCCCGGGACAGAGAGAGACCCAGTACTTC. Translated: CASSSPGQRETQYF.

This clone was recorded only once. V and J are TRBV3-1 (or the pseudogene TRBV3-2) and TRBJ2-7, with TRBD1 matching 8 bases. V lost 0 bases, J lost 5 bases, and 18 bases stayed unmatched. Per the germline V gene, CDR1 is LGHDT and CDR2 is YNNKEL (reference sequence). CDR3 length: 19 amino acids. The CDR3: CASSQDLTKRQGALNEQYF. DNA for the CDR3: TGTGCCAGCAGCCAAGACTTAACAAAAAGGCAGGGGGCTCTGAACGAGCAGTACTTC.

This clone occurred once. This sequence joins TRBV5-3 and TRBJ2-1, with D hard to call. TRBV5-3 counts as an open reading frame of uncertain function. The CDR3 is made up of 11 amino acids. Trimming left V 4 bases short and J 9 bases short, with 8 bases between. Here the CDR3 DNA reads TGTGCCAGAAGCCAAATGTGTGAGCAGTTCTTC. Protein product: CARSQMCEQFF.

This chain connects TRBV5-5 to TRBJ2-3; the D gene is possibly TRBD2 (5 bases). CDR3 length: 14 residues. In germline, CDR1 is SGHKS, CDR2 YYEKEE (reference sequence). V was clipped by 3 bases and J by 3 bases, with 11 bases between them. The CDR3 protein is CASSWRSETDTQYF. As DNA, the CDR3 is TGTGCCAGCAGCTGGAGGTCAGAGACAGATACGCAGTATTTT.

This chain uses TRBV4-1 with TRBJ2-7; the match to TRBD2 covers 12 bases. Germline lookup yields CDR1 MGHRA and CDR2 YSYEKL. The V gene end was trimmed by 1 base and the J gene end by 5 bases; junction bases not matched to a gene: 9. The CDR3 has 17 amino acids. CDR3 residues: CASSQGLAGVLLDEQYF. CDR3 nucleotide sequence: TGCGCCAGCAGCCAAGGACTAGCGGGAGTCTTGTTGGACGAGCAGTACTTC.

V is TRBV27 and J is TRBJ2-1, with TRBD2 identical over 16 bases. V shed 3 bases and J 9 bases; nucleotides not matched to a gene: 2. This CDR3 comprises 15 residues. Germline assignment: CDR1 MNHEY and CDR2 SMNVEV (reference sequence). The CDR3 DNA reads TGTGCCAGCAGTTTGGGGACTAGCGGGAGGGGTGAGCAGTTCTTC. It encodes CASSLGTSGRGEQFF.

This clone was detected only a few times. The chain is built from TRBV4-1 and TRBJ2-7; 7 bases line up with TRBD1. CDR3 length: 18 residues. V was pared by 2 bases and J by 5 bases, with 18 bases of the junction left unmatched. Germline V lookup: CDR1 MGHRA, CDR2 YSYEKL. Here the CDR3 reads CASSQYQIDRVRLDEQYF. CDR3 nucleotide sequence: TGCGCCAGCAGCCAATACCAAATAGACAGGGTCCGGTTGGACGAGCAGTACTTC.

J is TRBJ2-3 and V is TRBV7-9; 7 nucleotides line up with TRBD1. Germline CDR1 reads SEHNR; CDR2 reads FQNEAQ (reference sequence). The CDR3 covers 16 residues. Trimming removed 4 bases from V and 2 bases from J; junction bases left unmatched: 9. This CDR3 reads CASSSWGTDHTDTQYF. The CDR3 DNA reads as TGTGCCAGCAGCTCATGGGGGACAGATCACACAGATACGCAGTATTTT.

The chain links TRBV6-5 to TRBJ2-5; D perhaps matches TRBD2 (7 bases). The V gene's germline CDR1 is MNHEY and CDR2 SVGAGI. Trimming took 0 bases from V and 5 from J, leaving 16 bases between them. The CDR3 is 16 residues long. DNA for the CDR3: TGTGCCAGCAGTTACTCGATGGGGGGGGCCGAGGAGACCCAGTACTTC. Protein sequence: CASSYSMGGAEETQYF.

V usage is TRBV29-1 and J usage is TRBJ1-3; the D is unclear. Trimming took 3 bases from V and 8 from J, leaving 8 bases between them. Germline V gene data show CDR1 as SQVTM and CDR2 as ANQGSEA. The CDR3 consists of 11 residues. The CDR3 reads CSVEEGHTIYF. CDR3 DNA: TGCAGCGTTGAGGAGGGTCACACCATATATTTT.

The CDR3 DNA is TGTGCCTCCGGGGAGCACGGGAATAATGAAAAACTGTTTTTT. It specifies CASGEHGNNEKLFF. V is TRBV10-3 and J is TRBJ1-4; D unclear. Germline CDR1 and CDR2: ENHRY and SYGVKD. Trimming cost V 11 bases and J 4 bases, with 17 bases left between them. The CDR3 sequence is 14 residues long.

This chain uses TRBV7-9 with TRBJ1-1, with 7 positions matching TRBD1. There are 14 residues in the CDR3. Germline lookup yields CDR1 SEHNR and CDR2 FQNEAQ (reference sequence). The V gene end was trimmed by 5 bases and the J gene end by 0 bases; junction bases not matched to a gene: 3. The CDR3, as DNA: TGTGCCAGCAGCACGGGACAGATGAACACTGAAGCTTTCTTT. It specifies CASSTGQMNTEAFF.

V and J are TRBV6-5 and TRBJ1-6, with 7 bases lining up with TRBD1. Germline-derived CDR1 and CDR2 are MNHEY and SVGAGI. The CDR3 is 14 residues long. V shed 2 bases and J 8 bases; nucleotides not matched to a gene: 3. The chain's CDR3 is CASSYRGQDSPLHF. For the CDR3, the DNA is TGTGCCAGCAGTTACAGGGGGCAGGATTCACCCCTCCACTTT.

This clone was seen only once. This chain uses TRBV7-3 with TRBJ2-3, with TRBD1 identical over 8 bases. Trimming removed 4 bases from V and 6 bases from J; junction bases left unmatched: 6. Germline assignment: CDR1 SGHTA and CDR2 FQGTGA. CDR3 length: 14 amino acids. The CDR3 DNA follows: TGTGCCAGCAGCTCTGGACAGGGTCTTGATACGCAGTATTTT. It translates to CASSSGQGLDTQYF.

The CDR3 nucleotides are TGTGCCAGCAGCCTGACAGGGGAGCGGGACACTGAAGCTTTCTTT. Protein sequence: CASSLTGERDTEAFF. This chain uses TRBV6-5 with TRBJ1-1, with 8 bases identical to TRBD1. V trimming: 6 bases; J trimming: 3 bases; junction bases outside the gene matches: 9. The CDR3 covers 15 residues. CDR1 and CDR2 from the germline V gene are MNHEY and SVGAGI.

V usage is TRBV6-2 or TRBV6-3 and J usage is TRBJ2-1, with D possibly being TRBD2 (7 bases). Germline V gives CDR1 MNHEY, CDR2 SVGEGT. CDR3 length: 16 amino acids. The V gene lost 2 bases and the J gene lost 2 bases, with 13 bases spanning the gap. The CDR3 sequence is CASSYLTGTTYNEQFF. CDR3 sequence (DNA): TGTGCCAGCAGTTACCTCACAGGGACTACCTACAATGAGCAGTTCTTC.

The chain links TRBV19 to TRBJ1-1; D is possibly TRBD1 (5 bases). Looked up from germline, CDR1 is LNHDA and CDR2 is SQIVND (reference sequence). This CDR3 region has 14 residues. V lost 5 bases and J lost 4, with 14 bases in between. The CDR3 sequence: CASSSTRTFTEAFF. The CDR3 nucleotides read TGTGCCAGTAGTTCCACCCGGACATTCACTGAAGCTTTCTTT.